Listed here are 18 T cell receptor beta chains from one sample, sequenced in a study of regulatory T cells in long-lasting Graves disease. With iRepertoire HTBI primers and Arm-PCR of CDR3 regions, TCR beta libraries were built. One entry per CDR3 protein results from TCRdb running MiXCR on the multiplex PCR reads. The sample yields some 300,000 distinct CDR3 sequences, 22% seen once. The time point: persistent/refractory GD, antithyroid drugs over 5 years with positive TRAb. Making the TCR library involved RNA that had been extracted from PBMCs. The sample here was peripheral blood mononuclear cells (PBMCs), taken when the disease was refractory, from a patient treated with antithyroid drugs. These receptors came from a female donor with Graves disease.

This clonotype was recorded a few times. The chain carries TRBV20-1 and TRBJ2-5, with 7 positions matching TRBD1. The CDR3 sequence is 15 residues long. The junction had 8 bases not matched to a gene; V was cut back by 2 bases and J by 2 bases. Germline CDR1 is DFQATT and CDR2 is SNEGSKA (reference sequence). As DNA, the CDR3 is TGCAGTGCTAGATCCCGGACAGGTCCACAAGAGACCCAGTACTTC. This translates into CSARSRTGPQETQYF.

V and J are TRBV7-9 and TRBJ2-5; the match to TRBD2 covers 11 bases. Germline V gene data show CDR1 as SEHNR and CDR2 as FQNEAQ (reference sequence). Trimming took 3 bases from V and 4 from J; bases not matched to a gene: 4. The CDR3 spans 15 residues. The CDR3 DNA reads TGTGCCAGCAGCTTCACTAGCGGGAGCTTAGAGACCCAGTACTTC. This gives the protein CASSFTSGSLETQYF.

This CDR3 is CASSLAQGLTYEQYF. As DNA, the CDR3 is TGCGCCAGCAGCTTGGCACAGGGGCTTACCTACGAGCAGTACTTC. V is TRBV5-1 and J is TRBJ2-7; TRBD1 agrees at 7 bases. J was trimmed by 2 bases and V by 0 bases; bases with no gene match: 5. Germline V gives CDR1 SGHRS, CDR2 YFSETQ. The CDR3 is 15 residues long.

This clonotype was seen a few times. The gene calls are TRBV29-1 and TRBJ2-2; TRBD1 matches at 9 bases. J lost 5 bases, V lost 5 bases, and 9 bases had no gene match. There are 15 residues in the CDR3. Germline CDR1 and CDR2: SQVTM and ANQGSEA. CDR3 region: CSVLGWDRETGELFF. CDR3 bases: TGCAGCGTTCTGGGGTGGGACAGGGAGACCGGGGAGCTGTTTTTT.

This clonotype showed up many times. The V gene is TRBV20-1, the J gene TRBJ2-7; 9 bases are shared with TRBD2. The CDR3 has 13 amino acids. The junction had 3 bases not matched to a gene; V was cut back by 3 bases and J by 3 bases. Germline V lookup: CDR1 DFQATT, CDR2 SNEGSKA (reference sequence). The CDR3 is CSASHSGSYEQYF. The CDR3 DNA sequence: TGCAGTGCTAGTCATAGCGGGAGCTACGAGCAGTACTTC.

The chain links TRBV28 to TRBJ2-7; the match to TRBD2 covers 11 bases. Germline CDR1 is MDHEN and CDR2 is SYDVKM. The length of the CDR3 is 19 residues. Losses at the gene ends were 5 bases for V and 3 bases for J; bases not matched to a gene: 18. The CDR3 DNA sequence: TGTGCCAGCAGTGCGAAGGGTATACTAGCGGGAGTGGTGGTCTACGAGCAGTACTTC. Its translation: CASSAKGILAGVVVYEQYF. Full variable domain (missing parts from reference TRBV28 and TRBJ2-7): DVKVTQSSRYLVKRTGEKVFLECVQDMDHENMFWYRQDPGLGLRLIYFSYDVKMKEKGDIPEGYSVSREKKERFSLILESASTNQTSMYLCASSAKGILAGVVVYEQYFGPGTRLTVT.

The chain uses TRBV4-1 and TRBJ2-5; D is perhaps TRBD2 (5 bases). The CDR3 has 12 residues. Trimming cost V 4 bases and J 7 bases, with 10 bases left between them. Germline CDR1 and CDR2: MGHRA and YSYEKL. The CDR3 DNA is TGCGCCAGCAGCCTAAGCGGAGGGACCCAGTACTTC. Protein product: CASSLSGGTQYF.

This clonotype was recorded at least ten times. The genes are TRBV12-3 or TRBV12-4 and TRBJ1-1; D unresolved. CDR3 length: 14 amino acids. V dropped 6 bases and J dropped 1 base, with 12 bases sitting between them. The CDR3 nucleotides read TGTGCCAGCAGCACCTCGTTGGGGAACACTGAAGCTTTCTTT. Protein product: CASSTSLGNTEAFF.

This clonotype was seen ten or more times. The chain couples TRBV11-2 to TRBJ2-7, with TRBD1 matching over 11 bases. Germline trimming cut 7 bases from V and 6 bases from J; bases unmatched to any gene: 5. Germline CDR1 is SGHAT and CDR2 is FQNNGV. The CDR3 runs 13 residues. CDR3 loop: CASTRDRGGEQYF. CDR3 bases: TGTGCCAGCACCAGGGACAGGGGGGGCGAGCAGTACTTC. The variable domain in full, completed from reference TRBV11-2 and TRBJ2-7, reads EAGVAQSPRYKIIEKRQSVAFWCNPISGHATLYWYQQILGQGPKLLIQFQNNGVVDDSQLPKDRFSAERLKGVDSTLKIQPAKLEDSAVYLCASTRDRGGEQYFGPGTRLTVT.

This clonotype was detected ten times or more. This sequence joins TRBV28 and TRBJ2-7; possibly TRBD1 for D (6 bases). Looked up from germline, CDR1 is MDHEN and CDR2 is SYDVKM. V lost 3 bases and J 4 bases, leaving 16 bases between the germline ends. The CDR3 is made up of 15 amino acids. CDR3 residues: CASSFHTGSRYEQYF. The DNA of the CDR3 is TGTGCCAGCAGTTTCCATACAGGGTCTAGGTACGAGCAGTACTTC. The whole variable domain, remainder taken from reference TRBV28 and TRBJ2-7, is DVKVTQSSRYLVKRTGEKVFLECVQDMDHENMFWYRQDPGLGLRLIYFSYDVKMKEKGDIPEGYSVSREKKERFSLILESASTNQTSMYLCASSFHTGSRYEQYFGPGTRLTVT.

The rearrangement joins TRBV20-1 to TRBJ2-1, with no clear D. V was pared by 1 base and J by 3 bases, with 10 bases between. CDR1 is DFQATT, CDR2 SNEGSKA, per germline (reference sequence). The CDR3 length is 14 residues. In DNA form, the CDR3 reads TGCAGTGCTAGAGGGTGGGTCTACTACAATGAGCAGTTCTTC. Translating it yields CSARGWVYYNEQFF.

This clonotype was counted many times. V usage is TRBV27 and J usage is TRBJ2-7; D gene ambiguous. Germline loops: CDR1 MNHEY, CDR2 SMNVEV (reference sequence). Between the trimmed V and J ends, which lost 10 bases and 3 bases, there was a span of 16 bases. This CDR3 is built from 13 residues. The CDR3 is CATSKGLLYEQYF. In DNA form, the CDR3 reads TGTGCCACCAGCAAGGGCTTGCTCTACGAGCAGTACTTC.

CDR3 coding DNA: TGTGCCAGTAGGGGGGTCGGGACAGGGGGCCAAGAGACCCAGTACTTC. Its protein is CASRGVGTGGQETQYF. The rearrangement links TRBV19 to TRBJ2-5, with 11 bases that match TRBD1. Germline V gene data show CDR1 as LNHDA and CDR2 as SQIVND (reference sequence). V lost 6 bases and J lost 1; bases outside the gene matches: 7. The length of the CDR3 is 16 residues.

The chain employs TRBV12-3 or TRBV12-4 and TRBJ1-1; D ambiguous. V was trimmed by 3 bases and J by 8 bases, leaving 13 bases between them. The CDR3 runs 13 residues. CDR3 residues: CASSLLSKGEAFF. In nucleotides, the CDR3 is TGTGCCAGCAGTTTGCTGAGTAAGGGCGAAGCTTTCTTT.

V and J are TRBV27 and TRBJ2-2; D perhaps matches TRBD1 (6 bases). CDR1 and CDR2 (germline): MNHEY, SMNVEV (reference sequence). This CDR3 has 12 residues. Trimming removed 8 bases at V and 4 bases at J, with 8 bases between. In DNA form, the CDR3 reads TGTGCCAGCGGGACAACCACCGGGGAGCTGTTTTTT. Translation: CASGTTTGELFF.

This clonotype was recorded a few times. This chain connects TRBV7-8 to TRBJ1-1; D gene unclear. Germline V gene data show CDR1 as SGHVS and CDR2 as FQNEAQ. Trimming took off 3 bases at V and 1 base at J, with 12 bases between the two ends. The CDR3 spans 15 residues. The CDR3 sequence: CASSLAAAENTEAFF. The CDR3 DNA reads TGTGCCAGCAGCTTGGCGGCAGCGGAGAACACTGAAGCTTTCTTT.

The chain is built from TRBV7-9 and TRBJ2-5; 9 positions agree with TRBD2. There are 16 residues in the CDR3. With V trimmed by 5 bases and J by 2 bases, 9 bases remained unmatched. Germline V gene data show CDR1 as SEHNR and CDR2 as FQNEAQ (reference sequence). The CDR3 DNA is TGTGCCAGCAGCCTGAGGGCGGGAGGGCCGCAAGAGACCCAGTACTTC. Translating it yields CASSLRAGGPQETQYF.

This clonotype appeared many times. This chain uses TRBV6-6 with TRBJ2-7; possibly TRBD2 for D (6 bases). This CDR3 spans 14 amino acids. From germline, CDR1 is MNHNY and CDR2 SVGAGI (reference sequence). V was shortened by 0 bases and J by 3 bases, with 9 bases between the two germline ends. The DNA of the CDR3 is TGTGCCAGCAGTTACTCGGGACTCCACTACGAGCAGTACTTC. It yields the protein CASSYSGLHYEQYF.